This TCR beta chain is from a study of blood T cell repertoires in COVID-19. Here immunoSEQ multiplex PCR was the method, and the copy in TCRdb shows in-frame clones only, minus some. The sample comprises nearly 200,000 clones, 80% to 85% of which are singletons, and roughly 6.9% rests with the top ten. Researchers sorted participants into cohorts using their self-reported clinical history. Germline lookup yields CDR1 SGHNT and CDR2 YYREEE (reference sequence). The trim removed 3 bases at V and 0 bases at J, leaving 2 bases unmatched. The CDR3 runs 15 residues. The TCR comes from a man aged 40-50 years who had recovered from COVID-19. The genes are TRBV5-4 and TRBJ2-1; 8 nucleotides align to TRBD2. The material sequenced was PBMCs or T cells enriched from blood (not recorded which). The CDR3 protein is CASSYSGDSYNEQFF. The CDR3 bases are TGTGCCAGCAGCTATAGCGGGGACTCCTACAATGAGCAGTTCTTC.